The 30 T cell receptor beta chains below come from one sample, sequenced in a study of shared clonotypes between healthy human individuals. The method was immunoSEQ multiplex PCR; TCRdb's version includes in-frame clones alone and lacks a portion of them. The sample records around 550,000 clones, 90% to 96% being singletons. Sequences were obtained from naive CD4+ T cells sorted from blood. Subset indicated: CD45RA+ positively selected. All receptors come from a young woman in good health.

V is TRBV11-1 and J is TRBJ2-7, with TRBD2 matching over 8 bases. This CDR3 is 13 amino acids long. V was clipped by 5 bases and J by 2 bases; unmatched bases: 2. Germline CDR1 SGHAT, CDR2 FQDESV (reference sequence). CDR3 nucleotide sequence: TGTGCCAGCAGCCAGGGACTAGCCTACGAGCAGTACTTC. Residues: CASSQGLAYEQYF. The whole variable domain, filled in from reference TRBV11-1 and TRBJ2-7, reads EAEVAQSPRYKITEKSQAVAFWCDPISGHATLYWYRQILGQGPELLVQFQDESVVDDSQLPKDRFSAERLKGVDSTLKIQPAELGDSAMYLCASSQGLAYEQYFGPGTRLTVT.

The chain carries TRBV4-1 and TRBJ2-1, with 8 bases aligning to TRBD2. The CDR3 covers 17 residues. V was clipped by 0 bases and J by 4 bases; unmatched bases: 8. Germline CDR1 reads MGHRA; CDR2 reads YSYEKL. CDR3 sequence: CASSQERAGDRYNEQFF. DNA for the CDR3: TGCGCCAGCAGCCAAGAACGAGCGGGAGATCGGTACAATGAGCAGTTCTTC.

The V call is TRBV9, the J call TRBJ2-2, with 8 positions matching TRBD1. The ends lost 4 bases at V and 4 bases at J; junction bases unmatched: 9. Looked up from germline, CDR1 is SGDLS and CDR2 is YYNGEE. This CDR3 is built from 16 residues. This CDR3 reads CASSPGQAILTGELFF. The CDR3 region has the DNA TGTGCCAGCAGCCCGGGACAGGCTATCCTCACCGGGGAGCTGTTTTTT.

The chain couples TRBV6-5 to TRBJ2-7, with a tentative D call TRBD2 (5 bases). This CDR3 region has 13 residues. The ends were cut back, 6 bases at V and 4 bases at J, with 13 bases in the middle. The germline CDR1 and CDR2 sequences are MNHEY and SVGAGI. The CDR3: CASSYNPGYEQYF. The CDR3 bases are TGTGCCAGCAGCTACAATCCGGGGTACGAGCAGTACTTC.

The chain employs TRBV7-2 and TRBJ2-6, with a possible D match to TRBD1 (5 bases). This CDR3 comprises 17 residues. Germline V gene data show CDR1 as SGHTA and CDR2 as FQGNSA. V was cut by 4 bases and J by 0 bases, with 13 bases left in between. The CDR3, as DNA: TGTGCCAGCAGCTCCCGGACAACTTACTCTGGGGCCAACGTCCTGACTTTC. The encoded protein is CASSSRTTYSGANVLTF.

The rearrangement joins TRBV4-1 to TRBJ2-5, with D possibly matching TRBD2 (5 bases). The CDR3 extends over 12 amino acids. Per germline, CDR1 MGHRA and CDR2 YSYEKL. V gave up 4 bases and J gave up 5 bases, with 8 bases separating them. The CDR3 loop is CASSPPSETQYF. The CDR3 DNA reads as TGCGCCAGCAGCCCGCCTAGCGAGACCCAGTACTTC.

The chain combines TRBV5-1 with TRBJ2-1; D assignment may be TRBD1 or TRBD2 (7 bases each). The germline gives CDR1 SGHRS, CDR2 YFSETQ. There are 21 residues in the CDR3. V was shortened by 3 bases and J by 0 bases, with 28 bases between the two germline ends. The CDR3 DNA follows: TGCGCCAGCAGCTCTCCCCCTCAAGGGGGCAGCGGGGTGAGCTCCTACAATGAGCAGTTCTTC. Translated: CASSSPPQGGSGVSSYNEQFF.

This chain joins TRBV6-5 and TRBJ2-1, with 7 positions matching TRBD2. The CDR3 extends over 14 amino acids. Germline CDR1 reads MNHEY; CDR2 reads SVGAGI. Losses at the gene ends were 7 bases for V and 7 bases for J; bases not matched to a gene: 10. CDR3 nucleotides: TGTGCCAGCACCAGAGGGCGGGGAGGGAATGAGCAGTTCTTC. This translates into CASTRGRGGNEQFF.

This clone was seen a single time. The V call is TRBV28, the J call TRBJ1-1; D remains ambiguous. Germline loops: CDR1 MDHEN, CDR2 SYDVKM. The CDR3 covers 14 residues. V was clipped by 6 bases and J by 0 bases, with 11 bases between them. The chain's CDR3 is CASSRGRVNTEAFF. The DNA for the CDR3 is TGTGCCAGCAGCCGTGGACGGGTGAACACTGAAGCTTTCTTT.

The CDR3 DNA follows: TGTGCCAGCAGCCGTAGGGACCTCCCCCCTGGGGCCAACGTCCTGACTTTC. This sequence encodes CASSRRDLPPGANVLTF. The rearrangement uses TRBV7-9 and TRBJ2-6; D possibly uses TRBD1 or TRBD2 (5 bases each). This CDR3 has 17 residues. Germline V lookup: CDR1 SEHNR, CDR2 FQNEAQ (reference sequence). V lost 5 bases to trimming and J lost 2 bases, with 16 bases between them. The entire variable domain, with the rest obtained from reference TRBV7-9 and TRBJ2-6, is as follows: DTGVSQNPRHKITKRGQNVTFRCDPISEHNRLYWYRQTLGQGPEFLTYFQNEAQLEKSRLLSDRFSAERPKGSFSTLEIQRTEQGDSAMYLCASSRRDLPPGANVLTFGAGSRLTVL.

The chain recombines TRBV7-2 with TRBJ2-7; a weak D match, TRBD1 (6 bases). The CDR3 is made up of 19 amino acids. Germline V lookup: CDR1 SGHTA, CDR2 FQGNSA. Trimming shortened V by 4 bases and J by 0 bases, and 25 bases separated the two germline ends. For the CDR3, the DNA is TGTGCCAGCAGCTGGGGATATGACAGGCGAACGCAAGACTCCTACGAGCAGTACTTC. Translation gives CASSWGYDRRTQDSYEQYF.

This chain uses TRBV15 with TRBJ2-1; TRBD2 might be the D (6 bases). V gave up 0 bases and J gave up 5 bases, with 11 bases separating them. The CDR3 spans 15 residues. Per the germline V gene, CDR1 is LNHNV and CDR2 is YYDKDF (reference sequence). CDR3 loop: CATSREVTRDNEQFF. The CDR3 region has the DNA TGTGCCACCAGCAGAGAGGTGACTAGGGACAATGAGCAGTTCTTC.

The chain uses TRBV5-1 and TRBJ2-3, with 8 positions matching TRBD2. Germline V gene sequence: CDR1 SGHRS, CDR2 YFSETQ. V trimming: 1 base; J trimming: 4 bases; junction bases outside the gene matches: 5. This CDR3 spans 15 amino acids. The CDR3 region is CASSLTVGRADTQYF. CDR3 coding DNA: TGCGCCAGCAGCTTGACCGTCGGGAGGGCAGATACGCAGTATTTT.

The V gene is TRBV27, the J gene TRBJ2-7; D is undetermined. Looked up from germline, CDR1 is MNHEY and CDR2 is SMNVEV (reference sequence). The CDR3 totals 9 residues. Trimming took 9 bases from V and 4 from J, leaving 4 bases between them. CDR3 loop: CARHYEQYF. CDR3 in DNA: TGTGCCAGGCATTACGAGCAGTACTTC.

This sequence joins TRBV28 and TRBJ1-2; a weak D match, TRBD1 (5 bases). Germline V gene sequence: CDR1 MDHEN, CDR2 SYDVKM. Deletions cut 5 bases from V and 4 bases from J, with 20 bases between. The CDR3 loop spans 16 amino acids. The DNA of the CDR3 is TGTGCCAGCAGTCCCCCCCCGGGACTTTGGTTCTATGGCTACACCTTC. The encoded protein is CASSPPPGLWFYGYTF.

V and J are TRBV10-3 and TRBJ2-7, with TRBD1 as a possible D gene (6 bases). The CDR3 length is 16 residues. Germline-derived CDR1 and CDR2 are ENHRY and SYGVKD. V lost 2 bases, J lost 2 bases, and 16 bases lay in between. The CDR3 loop reads CAISEGPGTFTYEQYF. CDR3 nucleotide sequence: TGTGCCATCAGTGAGGGTCCCGGGACATTTACCTACGAGCAGTACTTC.

The chain is built from TRBV10-3 and TRBJ2-6; 7 bases agree with TRBD2. Germline loops: CDR1 ENHRY, CDR2 SYGVKD. The CDR3 runs to 18 residues. V lost 2 bases to trimming and J lost 0 bases; unmatched junction nucleotides: 7. The CDR3 region has the DNA TGTGCCATCAGTGAGCGGGGGGATCAATCCTCTGGGGCCAACGTCCTGACTTTC. It yields the protein CAISERGDQSSGANVLTF.

V gene TRBV6-4 combines with J gene TRBJ1-2; 9 bases agree with TRBD1. Trimming took 6 bases from V and 5 from J; bases not matched to a gene: 4. Germline values: CDR1 MRHNA, CDR2 SNTAGT. There are 13 residues in the CDR3. The CDR3 DNA is TGTGCCAGCAGACCGGGACAGGGATATGGCTACACCTTC. Amino acids: CASRPGQGYGYTF.

The chain's CDR3 is CASTFGGQLIDSYEQYF. The DNA for the CDR3 is TGTGCCAGCACTTTTGGGGGGCAGCTAATAGATTCCTACGAGCAGTACTTC. This rearrangement joins TRBV28 to TRBJ2-7; possibly TRBD1 or TRBD2 for D (6 bases each). V lost 7 bases and J lost 1, with 23 bases in between. The germline CDR1 and CDR2 sequences are MDHEN and SYDVKM. The CDR3 consists of 17 residues.

The V gene is TRBV28, the J gene TRBJ2-5; the match to TRBD1 covers 8 bases. V gave up 6 bases and J gave up 1 base; unmatched junction bases: 4. The CDR3 is 14 residues long. Germline loops: CDR1 MDHEN, CDR2 SYDVKM. The CDR3 DNA is TGTGCCAGCAGCAACAGGGGGACCCAAGAGACCCAGTACTTC. Its protein product is CASSNRGTQETQYF.

The gene calls are TRBV19 and TRBJ2-7; 8 bases are shared with TRBD1. Losses at the gene ends were 6 bases for V and 1 base for J; bases not matched to a gene: 2. The CDR3 is 13 amino acids. CDR1 LNHDA and CDR2 SQIVND come from the germline V gene (reference sequence). The CDR3 coding sequence is TGTGCCAGTAGGGGGGACAGGTCCTACGAGCAGTACTTC. It specifies CASRGDRSYEQYF.

CDR3 sequence: CASSLSNVGVYEQYF. As DNA, the CDR3 is TGTGCCAGCAGCTTAAGTAACGTAGGTGTGTACGAGCAGTACTTC. The V call is TRBV4-2, the J call TRBJ2-7; no clear D. The CDR3 is 15 residues long. Trimming took 5 bases from V and 4 from J, leaving 18 bases between them. Per germline, CDR1 LGHNA and CDR2 YNFKEQ.

The chain links TRBV7-9 to TRBJ1-6, with D perhaps matching TRBD1 (6 bases). Germline lookup yields CDR1 SEHNR and CDR2 FQNEAQ (reference sequence). V was cut by 4 bases and J by 13 bases, with 14 bases left in between. This CDR3 is 13 amino acids long. This CDR3 reads CASSSRGGLPLHF. Written as DNA, the CDR3 is TGTGCCAGCAGCTCCAGGGGCGGATTGCCCCTCCACTTT.

The chain uses TRBV2 and TRBJ2-3; perhaps TRBD2 as D (5 bases). CDR1 and CDR2 (germline): SNHLY, FYNNEI. V lost 4 bases and J 2 bases, leaving 19 bases between the germline ends. This CDR3 region has 17 residues. CDR3 DNA: TGTGCCAGCAGTGGTCCCCGGGCGGGCGTCTACACAGATACGCAGTATTTT. This gives the protein CASSGPRAGVYTDTQYF.

In this sample, this clone turned up once. V and J are TRBV30 and TRBJ1-2; 8 bases are shared with TRBD1. V lost 0 bases to trimming and J lost 6 bases; unmatched junction nucleotides: 12. This CDR3 contains 16 residues. The V gene's germline CDR1 is GTSNPN and CDR2 SVGIG (reference sequence). The DNA of the CDR3 is TGTGCCTGGAGTGTCAAGGGACAGGCCCGAAGCAATGGCTACACCTTC. Encoded protein: CAWSVKGQARSNGYTF.

This clone has only a few counts. The chain recombines TRBV19 with TRBJ1-3; no definite D call. CDR1 is LNHDA and CDR2 is SQIVND in the germline V gene (reference sequence). CDR3 length equals 13 residues. V lost 6 bases to trimming and J lost 0 bases, with 6 bases between them. In DNA form, the CDR3 reads TGTGCCAGTAGCCCCTTCTCTGGAAACACCATATATTTT. It is translated as CASSPFSGNTIYF.

The chain joins TRBV7-9 to TRBJ1-3; maybe TRBD1 (5 bases). V was cut by 3 bases and J by 4 bases, with 13 bases left in between. From germline, CDR1 is SEHNR and CDR2 FQNEAQ (reference sequence). CDR3 length: 15 amino acids. CDR3 sequence reads: CASSLGTPEGNTIYF. The DNA for the CDR3 is TGTGCCAGCAGCTTGGGGACCCCGGAGGGAAACACCATATATTTT.

J is TRBJ2-6 and V is TRBV4-1; perhaps TRBD2 as D (5 bases). CDR3 size: 18 residues. V lost 0 bases, J lost 0 bases, and 12 bases lay in between. Germline CDR1 reads MGHRA; CDR2 reads YSYEKL. CDR3 bases: TGCGCCAGCAGCCAAGAGGGCGAGGGCTTCTCTGGGGCCAACGTCCTGACTTTC. It specifies CASSQEGEGFSGANVLTF.

The chain uses TRBV28 and TRBJ2-1, with D possibly TRBD2 on 6 matching bases. CDR3 length: 15 residues. CDR1 and CDR2 (germline): MDHEN, SYDVKM. V lost 3 bases to trimming and J lost 8 bases, with 17 bases between them. The CDR3 sequence: CASSLGVGGADEQFF. The CDR3 nucleotides read TGTGCCAGCAGTTTGGGGGTCGGAGGGGCCGATGAGCAGTTCTTC.

J is TRBJ1-6 and V is TRBV7-9; a possible D gene is TRBD1 (6 bases). CDR1 SEHNR and CDR2 FQNEAQ come from the germline V gene (reference sequence). Trimming cost V 5 bases and J 7 bases, with 15 bases left between them. This CDR3 has 15 residues. CDR3 region: CASSLKGGPNSPLHF. In DNA form, the CDR3 reads TGTGCCAGCAGCCTGAAAGGGGGGCCGAATTCACCCCTCCACTTT.